This T cell receptor beta chain was recorded in a study of T cells in Graves' hyperthyroidism and ophthalmopathy. Study context: Blood from the periphery was taken at initial diagnosis, before any treatment.

There were TCR beta CDR3 regions amplified from RNA transcripts. HTBI primers were the set used in a first-round RT-PCR of the TCR CDR3. TCRdb analysed the multiplex PCR reads with MiXCR anew, one entry per CDR3 protein. The sample holds nearly 250,000 distinct CDR3 sequences; over 15% are singletons and the top ten take 28%. To note about this clonotype: A read error may be the cause here, since a much bigger clone is one base away.

The sequenced material came from blood. The sequence was obtained from a woman aged 18-29 years with Graves' ophthalmopathy.

This CDR3 reads CASSFLWKTQYF. CDR3 coding DNA: TGTGCCAGCAGCTTCCTATGGAAGACCCAGTACTTC. The chain employs TRBV7-9 and TRBJ2-5; D call uncertain. V gave up 3 bases and J gave up 6 bases, with 8 bases separating them. CDR1 and CDR2 (germline): SEHNR, FQNEAQ (reference sequence). This CDR3 contains 12 residues.